Listed here are 26 T cell receptor beta chains from one sample, sequenced in a study of human T cells and chemical hapten exposure. Each CDR3 protein is one row after TCRdb ran MiXCR on the RACE reads. The sample holds about 95,000 distinct CDR3 sequences; roughly 11% are singletons and the top ten take more than 3%. Stated time point: patch test 2, 6 weeks after DPC sensitization. As to treatment: therapeutic diphenylcyclopropenone sensitization with weekly scalp DPC. The source was whole blood, collected in connection with sensitization to the hapten diphenylcyclopropenone (DPC). The source of these receptors is a woman between 35 and 50 years old with alopecia areata. Some clones in this sample may be carry-over from other donors' samples.

This clonotype has at least ten counts. The chain joins TRBV6-2 or TRBV6-3 to TRBJ2-7; the D is unclear. Trimming left V 2 bases short and J 2 bases short, with 10 bases between. Germline CDR1 and CDR2: MNHEY and SVGEGT. The CDR3 has 14 amino acids. The CDR3 loop is CASSYGLDPYEQYF. CDR3 coding DNA: TGTGCCAGCAGTTACGGGCTAGACCCCTACGAGCAGTACTTC.

V is TRBV6-2 or TRBV6-3 and J is TRBJ1-2; no definite D call. Germline V lookup: CDR1 MNHEY, CDR2 SVGEGT. CDR3 length: 13 amino acids. The V end was cut by 4 bases, the J end by 3 bases, with 9 bases between. As DNA, the CDR3 is TGTGCCAGCAGTTTGACGGTCGACTATGGCTACACCTTC. Protein sequence: CASSLTVDYGYTF.

This clonotype was found a few times. The J gene is TRBJ2-5, the V gene TRBV18; 8 positions agree with TRBD1. V shed 3 bases, J shed 10 bases, and the junction held 4 bases outside the gene matches. The germline CDR1 and CDR2 sequences are KGHSH and LQKENI. The CDR3 consists of 12 residues. CDR3 in DNA: TGTGCCAGCTCACCCTCGGACAGGGACCAGTACTTC. It is translated as CASSPSDRDQYF.

This clonotype has just a few counts. This rearrangement joins TRBV5-4 to TRBJ2-1; D tentatively reads TRBD1 or TRBD2 (5 bases each). Trimming removed 5 bases from V and 10 bases from J, with 16 bases in between. The CDR3 runs 13 residues. Per the germline V gene, CDR1 is SGHNT and CDR2 is YYREEE (reference sequence). CDR3 bases: TGTGCCAGCAGAACCGGGACCGCTCGAGAGCAGTTCTTC. Its protein product is CASRTGTAREQFF.

This clonotype was counted only a few times. V gene TRBV7-9 combines with J gene TRBJ2-2, with unresolved D. Germline V gene sequence: CDR1 SEHNR, CDR2 FQNEAQ (reference sequence). The length of the CDR3 is 14 residues. Between the trimmed V and J ends, which lost 7 bases and 9 bases, there was a span of 18 bases. Here the CDR3 DNA reads TGTGCCAGCATGGAGAGGCTACTCATCCGGGAGCTGTTTTTT. Its translation is CASMERLLIRELFF.

This clonotype was counted only a few times. This chain links TRBV7-2 with TRBJ1-2, with D tentatively TRBD1 (6 bases). The CDR3 contains 15 residues. Trimming removed 2 bases from V and 4 bases from J, with 14 bases in between. Per the germline V gene, CDR1 is SGHTA and CDR2 is FQGNSA. CDR3 sequence: CASSLPGRGGYGYTF. CDR3 DNA: TGTGCCAGCAGCTTACCTGGCAGGGGAGGCTATGGCTACACCTTC.

This clonotype was counted many times. The chain is built from TRBV6-6 and TRBJ2-7; TRBD2 might be the D (6 bases). The CDR3 contains 15 residues. The V gene lost 2 bases and the J gene lost 0 bases, with 11 bases spanning the gap. Germline values: CDR1 MNHNY, CDR2 SVGAGI (reference sequence). The CDR3 DNA sequence: TGTGCCAGCAGTTACGAGGGACTCACCTCCTACGAGCAGTACTTC. Residues: CASSYEGLTSYEQYF.

This clonotype was seen a handful of times. V usage is TRBV12-3 or TRBV12-4 and J usage is TRBJ1-3, with a tentative D call TRBD1 (5 bases). The CDR3 loop spans 15 amino acids. Between the trimmed V and J ends, which lost 6 bases and 0 bases, there was a span of 12 bases. The CDR3 DNA sequence: TGTGCCAGCAGCCCGGGACGGGACTCTGGAAACACCATATATTTT. This gives the protein CASSPGRDSGNTIYF.

The sample holds many counts of this clonotype. This chain uses TRBV7-2 with TRBJ2-7; D is unclear. The germline gives CDR1 SGHTA, CDR2 FQGNSA. The CDR3 runs to 13 residues. The V end was cut by 5 bases, the J end by 7 bases, with 15 bases between. The CDR3 DNA sequence: TGTGCCAGCAGCCCCAGGACGGGTTTGGAGCAGTACTTC. This encodes CASSPRTGLEQYF. Variable domain in full (rest from reference TRBV7-2 and TRBJ2-7): GAGVSQSPSNKVTEKGKDVELRCDPISGHTALYWYRQSLGQGLEFLIYFQGNSAPDKSGLPSDRFSAERTGGSVSTLTIQRTQQEDSAVYLCASSPRTGLEQYFGPGTRLTVT.

This clonotype was counted only a few times. V gene TRBV20-1 combines with J gene TRBJ2-1; maybe TRBD1 (5 bases). The CDR3 extends over 13 amino acids. The V gene's germline CDR1 is DFQATT and CDR2 SNEGSKA (reference sequence). The germline V and J ends were trimmed by 5 bases and 8 bases, with 16 bases remaining between them. CDR3 in amino acids: CSARKGLMDEQFF. CDR3 DNA: TGCAGTGCTCGGAAGGGGTTGATGGATGAGCAGTTCTTC.

Comment on this clonotype: At one end, the junction sequence differs from germline, possibly due to a read error. This chain joins TRBV7-7 and TRBJ2-5; 7 bases line up with TRBD2. The CDR3 contains 15 residues. The germline CDR1 and CDR2 sequences are SSHAT and FNYEAQ (reference sequence). The CDR3 sequence: CASSLAGGAEETQYF. DNA of the CDR3: TGTGCTAGCAGCTTAGCGGGCGGGGCGGAAGAGACCCAGTACTTC.

This clonotype was observed a few times. This chain links TRBV20-1 with TRBJ2-7; TRBD2 matches at 7 bases. The V gene end was trimmed by 2 bases and the J gene end by 0 bases; junction bases not matched to a gene: 4. Germline loops: CDR1 DFQATT, CDR2 SNEGSKA (reference sequence). This CDR3 has 14 amino acids. The CDR3 loop reads CSARKGGSSYEQYF. CDR3 nucleotides: TGCAGTGCTAGAAAGGGCGGGAGCTCCTACGAGCAGTACTTC.

This clonotype was seen at least ten times. This chain connects TRBV6-2 or TRBV6-3 to TRBJ1-1; no clear D gene. This CDR3 comprises 15 residues. Trimming shortened V by 5 bases and J by 10 bases, and 23 bases separated the two germline ends. CDR1 is MNHEY, CDR2 SVGEGT, per germline. The CDR3 loop reads CASSLVGPGDGSAFF. In nucleotides, the CDR3 is TGTGCCAGCAGTCTCGTCGGCCCTGGTGATGGGTCAGCTTTCTTT.

This clonotype has a handful of counts. V gene TRBV5-1 combines with J gene TRBJ1-2; D is possibly TRBD1 (5 bases). Trimming removed 3 bases at V and 4 bases at J, with 10 bases between. Germline V gives CDR1 SGHRS, CDR2 YFSETQ. The CDR3 loop spans 13 amino acids. CDR3 loop: CASSWDGTYGYTF. For the CDR3, the DNA is TGCGCCAGCAGCTGGGACGGGACCTATGGCTACACCTTC.

J is TRBJ2-5 and V is TRBV28, with D perhaps matching TRBD2 (5 bases). Per the germline V gene, CDR1 is MDHEN and CDR2 is SYDVKM. The CDR3 has 16 amino acids. The V gene lost 5 bases and the J gene lost 2 bases, with 18 bases spanning the gap. This chain's CDR3 is CASSPPPRLPQETQYF. The CDR3 nucleotides are TGTGCCAGCAGTCCTCCCCCCCGACTACCACAAGAGACCCAGTACTTC. The variable domain in full, completed from reference TRBV28 and TRBJ2-5, reads DVKVTQSSRYLVKRTGEKVFLECVQDMDHENMFWYRQDPGLGLRLIYFSYDVKMKEKGDIPEGYSVSREKKERFSLILESASTNQTSMYLCASSPPPRLPQETQYFGPGTRLLVL.

This clonotype was counted ten times or more. The chain uses TRBV19 and TRBJ2-1; TRBD2 matches at 8 bases. Trimming removed 3 bases from V and 1 base from J; junction bases left unmatched: 5. Germline CDR1 LNHDA, CDR2 SQIVND (reference sequence). This CDR3 spans 16 amino acids. CDR3 coding DNA: TGTGCCAGTAGTATTCCCGGCGGGGGGTCCTACAATGAGCAGTTCTTC. Protein sequence: CASSIPGGGSYNEQFF. The full variable domain, with the rest looked up from reference TRBV19 and TRBJ2-1, is DGGITQSPKYLFRKEGQNVTLSCEQNLNHDAMYWYRQDPGQGLRLIYYSQIVNDFQKGDIAEGYSVSREKKESFPLTVTSAQKNPTAFYLCASSIPGGGSYNEQFFGPGTRLTVL.

This clonotype was detected many times. V gene TRBV20-1 combines with J gene TRBJ2-5, with TRBD1 matching 7 bases. Germline trimming cut 0 bases from V and 5 bases from J; bases unmatched to any gene: 12. The CDR3 totals 16 residues. Germline lookup yields CDR1 DFQATT and CDR2 SNEGSKA (reference sequence). This chain's CDR3 is CSARDQSTGTDETQYF. The CDR3 DNA reads as TGCAGTGCTAGAGACCAAAGCACCGGGACAGACGAGACCCAGTACTTC.

V usage is TRBV6-5 and J usage is TRBJ2-3, with D unresolved. CDR3 length equals 16 residues. Germline CDR1 reads MNHEY; CDR2 reads SVGAGI. The V and J ends lost 2 bases and 0 bases respectively, with 12 bases between them. The CDR3 nucleotides read TGTGCCAGCAGTTACGATTATGCCCGGAGCACAGATACGCAGTATTTT. It codes for CASSYDYARSTDTQYF.

This clonotype was counted at least ten times. The V call is TRBV20-1, the J call TRBJ2-1; D is possibly TRBD2 (5 bases). The CDR3 length is 13 residues. The germline gives CDR1 DFQATT, CDR2 SNEGSKA (reference sequence). V lost 0 bases and J 9 bases, leaving 12 bases between the germline ends. In DNA form, the CDR3 reads TGCAGTGCTAGAGACCTAACCGCGGGTGAGCAGTTCTTC. Translating it yields CSARDLTAGEQFF.

This clonotype was counted a few times. Here the CDR3 DNA reads TGTGCCAGCAGCTACCCCAGGACGGGGATCGGGAGCACTGAAGCTTTCTTT. Residues: CASSYPRTGIGSTEAFF. The chain links TRBV12-3 or TRBV12-4 to TRBJ1-1; D remains unclear. This CDR3 region has 17 residues. The germline V and J ends were trimmed by 6 bases and 4 bases, with 24 bases remaining between them.

The V and J genes are TRBV7-2 and TRBJ2-4; D may correspond to TRBD1 or TRBD2 (7 bases each). The CDR3 contains 15 residues. The germline V and J ends were trimmed by 2 bases and 7 bases, with 15 bases remaining between them. In germline, CDR1 is SGHTA, CDR2 FQGNSA. The CDR3 region has the DNA TGTGCCAGCAGCTTATGGGAGGGGGCCAGGAACATTCAGTACTTC. This translates into CASSLWEGARNIQYF.

This clonotype has at least ten counts. V and J are TRBV7-2 and TRBJ2-5; tentative D call: TRBD2 (5 bases). In germline, CDR1 is SGHTA, CDR2 FQGNSA. With 3 bases removed from V and 3 bases from J, the gap between germline ends came to 11 bases. This CDR3 spans 14 amino acids. This CDR3 reads CASSLRTGKETQYF. CDR3 nucleotides: TGTGCCAGCAGCTTGAGGACGGGAAAAGAGACCCAGTACTTC.

The chain is built from TRBV2 and TRBJ2-5; D not certain. The CDR3 consists of 10 residues. Germline V gene lookup returns CDR1 SNHLY and CDR2 FYNNEI. V lost 6 bases, J lost 2 bases, and 1 base lay in between. The CDR3 nucleotides read TGTGCCAGCAGACAAGAGACCCAGTACTTC. It yields the protein CASRQETQYF.

This chain links TRBV6-5 with TRBJ1-1; TRBD1 might be the D (5 bases). Per the germline V gene, CDR1 is MNHEY and CDR2 is SVGAGI. There are 14 residues in the CDR3. Trimming stripped 6 bases from V and 4 bases from J, with 15 bases between. Written as DNA, the CDR3 is TGTGCCAGCAGAAGGAATGGGGGTGTCACTGAAGCTTTCTTT. The encoded protein is CASRRNGGVTEAFF.

This clonotype was seen many times. The V gene is TRBV12-3 or TRBV12-4, the J gene TRBJ2-1; 10 bases align to TRBD2. This CDR3 is 15 amino acids long. V shed 3 bases, J shed 4 bases, and the junction held 3 bases outside the gene matches. The DNA for the CDR3 is TGTGCCAGCAGTTTGAAACTAGCGGGATACAATGAGCAGTTCTTC. Translating it yields CASSLKLAGYNEQFF.

This clonotype was counted a few times. The V and J genes are TRBV27 and TRBJ1-1; D is undetermined. V was trimmed by 6 bases and J by 0 bases, leaving 8 bases between them. The CDR3 extends over 13 amino acids. CDR1 and CDR2 from the germline V gene are MNHEY and SMNVEV (reference sequence). The CDR3 DNA reads as TGTGCCAGCAGGTCCCAAATGAACACTGAAGCTTTCTTT. As protein: CASRSQMNTEAFF.